Each of the 29 T cell receptor beta chains below was sequenced from the same sample in a study of CD8 T cells in ankylosing spondylitis. TCRdb re-analysed the 5' RACE reads in MiXCR, keeping a single row per CDR3 protein. Seen here are 200,000 to 300,000 distinct CDR3 sequences, 8.2% observed once, and the top ten hold 4% to 5.5%. The sample was blood, either unsorted or a sorted T cell fraction (not recorded which). These receptors all stem from a female donor with ankylosing spondylitis or in good health (not recorded which).

This clonotype was detected ten times or more. V gene TRBV18 combines with J gene TRBJ2-1, with 8 bases fitting TRBD1. J was trimmed by 8 bases and V by 0 bases; bases with no gene match: 6. This CDR3 comprises 15 residues. Germline CDR1 and CDR2: KGHSH and LQKENI. The CDR3 reads CASSPPQGDSDEQFF. The CDR3 DNA is TGTGCCAGCTCACCACCACAGGGGGATAGCGATGAGCAGTTCTTC.

This clonotype appeared many times. The chain combines TRBV28 with TRBJ2-7, with D perhaps assigned TRBD1 or TRBD2 (5 bases each). There are 14 residues in the CDR3. In germline, CDR1 is MDHEN, CDR2 SYDVKM. V was shortened by 6 bases and J by 2 bases, with 14 bases between the two germline ends. In nucleotides, the CDR3 is TGTGCCAGCAGACCGGGACGGAAGCCCTACGAGCAGTACTTC. Protein product: CASRPGRKPYEQYF. The full variable domain, with the rest looked up from reference TRBV28 and TRBJ2-7, is DVKVTQSSRYLVKRTGEKVFLECVQDMDHENMFWYRQDPGLGLRLIYFSYDVKMKEKGDIPEGYSVSREKKERFSLILESASTNQTSMYLCASRPGRKPYEQYFGPGTRLTVT.

This chain joins TRBV15 and TRBJ2-7; the match to TRBD2 covers 8 bases. Germline loops: CDR1 LNHNV, CDR2 YYDKDF (reference sequence). CDR3 length equals 14 residues. Losses at the gene ends were 0 bases for V and 2 bases for J; bases not matched to a gene: 0. The CDR3 region is CATSRELAAYEQYF. The CDR3 DNA sequence: TGTGCCACCAGCAGAGAACTAGCGGCCTACGAGCAGTACTTC.

This clonotype was seen more than once but under ten times. The chain is built from TRBV18 and TRBJ2-7; a weak D match, TRBD1 (6 bases). CDR3 size: 12 residues. Trimming cost V 8 bases and J 2 bases, with 10 bases left between them. Germline V lookup: CDR1 KGHSH, CDR2 LQKENI. For the CDR3, the DNA is TGTGCCAGCGCCCGGACAGCCTACGAGCAGTACTTC. Encoded protein: CASARTAYEQYF.

This clonotype was seen repeatedly, ten times or more. The chain joins TRBV12-3 or TRBV12-4 to TRBJ2-5; possibly TRBD2 for D (6 bases). V was trimmed by 7 bases and J by 5 bases, leaving 20 bases between them. The CDR3 consists of 15 residues. The CDR3 coding sequence is TGTGCCAGCACCCCTACGGAGGGGCTAAAGGAGACCCAGTACTTC. The encoded protein is CASTPTEGLKETQYF.

This clonotype appeared many times. The chain recombines TRBV12-3 or TRBV12-4 with TRBJ1-6, with D tentatively TRBD1 (5 bases). V lost 6 bases and J lost 0, with 9 bases in between. CDR3 length equals 15 residues. The CDR3 DNA is TGTGCCAGCAGCCATAGGGGCTCCTATAATTCACCCCTCCACTTT. Residues: CASSHRGSYNSPLHF.

This chain connects TRBV6-5 to TRBJ1-6; no definite D call. CDR3 length: 12 amino acids. The V end was cut by 4 bases, the J end by 12 bases, with 10 bases between. Per germline, CDR1 MNHEY and CDR2 SVGAGI. CDR3 in amino acids: CASSLIGEPLHF. CDR3 nucleotide sequence: TGTGCCAGCAGTTTGATTGGGGAACCCCTCCACTTT.

At least ten counts were recorded for this clonotype. The gene calls are TRBV20-1 and TRBJ2-1; D remains unclear. Trimming stripped 6 bases from V and 3 bases from J, with 12 bases between. Germline CDR1 and CDR2: DFQATT and SNEGSKA (reference sequence). The CDR3 length is 13 residues. The CDR3 DNA follows: TGCAGTGCGCCTGGATGGGGCTACAATGAGCAGTTCTTC. Translating it yields CSAPGWGYNEQFF.

Concerning this clonotype itself: The junction departs from the called germline gene at one end, perhaps through a read error. The chain recombines TRBV7-6 with TRBJ2-7; no firm D call. Germline V CDR1 and CDR2: SGHVS, FNYEAQ. This CDR3 contains 13 residues. The CDR3, as DNA: TGTGCCAGCAACTTAACCCGAGGCTACGAGCAGTACTTC. It specifies CASNLTRGYEQYF.

Many counts were recorded for this clonotype. The chain joins TRBV20-1 to TRBJ2-5, with 8 bases fitting TRBD2. Losses at the gene ends were 3 bases for V and 4 bases for J; bases not matched to a gene: 1. The V gene's germline CDR1 is DFQATT and CDR2 SNEGSKA (reference sequence). This CDR3 is 12 amino acids long. The chain's CDR3 is CSASGRGETQYF. CDR3 nucleotides: TGCAGTGCTAGCGGGAGGGGAGAGACCCAGTACTTC.

The V gene is TRBV6-1, the J gene TRBJ2-6; 9 bases align to TRBD1. The germline V gene encodes CDR1 MNHNS and CDR2 SASEGT. V lost 7 bases and J lost 0; bases outside the gene matches: 10. This CDR3 has 18 residues. CDR3: CASKLRGQGPSGANVLTF. For the CDR3, the DNA is TGTGCCAGCAAACTCCGGGGACAGGGACCCTCTGGGGCCAACGTCCTGACTTTC.

The sample holds many counts of this clonotype. V usage is TRBV28 and J usage is TRBJ1-2, with D perhaps matching TRBD1 (5 bases). V was clipped by 7 bases and J by 3 bases, with 12 bases between them. The CDR3 extends over 13 amino acids. Germline V gene lookup returns CDR1 MDHEN and CDR2 SYDVKM. The CDR3 protein is CASTLGGDYGYTF. The CDR3 DNA follows: TGTGCCAGCACCTTGGGAGGGGACTATGGCTACACCTTC.

This clonotype was detected many times. This chain joins TRBV12-3 or TRBV12-4 and TRBJ2-7, with D uncertain. The CDR3 is 12 residues long. Trimming stripped 1 base from V and 5 bases from J, with 6 bases between. In DNA form, the CDR3 reads TGTGCCAGCAGTTTAGGAAGTCACGAGCAGTACTTC. Amino acid sequence: CASSLGSHEQYF.

This clonotype was detected many times. The gene calls are TRBV10-3 and TRBJ2-7, with 8 bases identical to TRBD2. This CDR3 is 14 amino acids long. The germline V gene encodes CDR1 ENHRY and CDR2 SYGVKD. The junction had 10 bases not matched to a gene; V was cut back by 5 bases and J by 7 bases. The CDR3 DNA reads TGTGCCATCAGTCCGGGACTAGTTACGGGGGAGCAGTACTTC. It encodes CAISPGLVTGEQYF.

This clonotype was seen many times. This chain links TRBV20-1 with TRBJ2-5; no clear D. Trimming left V 0 bases short and J 5 bases short, with 13 bases between. In germline, CDR1 is DFQATT, CDR2 SNEGSKA (reference sequence). CDR3 size: 14 residues. This CDR3 reads CSARDNLFSETQYF. In DNA form, the CDR3 reads TGCAGTGCTAGAGATAACTTGTTTAGTGAGACCCAGTACTTC.

This clonotype was found many times. The CDR3 sequence: CASSSGLVDEQFF. The CDR3, as DNA: TGTGCCAGCAGTTCAGGGTTGGTCGATGAGCAGTTCTTC. This chain links TRBV12-3 or TRBV12-4 with TRBJ2-1; possible D gene TRBD1, 5 bases. The V end lost 4 bases, the J end lost 8 bases, and 12 bases lay between the germline ends. CDR3 length equals 13 residues.

This clonotype was seen ten or more times. The CDR3 DNA reads as TGCGCCAGCAGCTTGACCACGGTTGGAGCGGGAGTATCCGGGGAGCTGTTTTTT. Translating gives CASSLTTVGAGVSGELFF. This sequence joins TRBV5-1 and TRBJ2-2; TRBD2 matches 8 bases. J gave up 6 bases and V 1 base, and 14 bases lay outside the gene matches. CDR1 SGHRS and CDR2 YFSETQ come from the germline V gene. CDR3 length: 18 residues.

The table lists this clonotype with many counts. The chain couples TRBV15 to TRBJ2-4; D gene unclear. The CDR3 covers 16 residues. The V end lost 5 bases, the J end lost 0 bases, and 14 bases lay between the germline ends. Germline assignment: CDR1 LNHNV and CDR2 YYDKDF (reference sequence). CDR3 DNA: TGTGCCACCAGCGGTCCGGGCGTACTAGCCAAAAACATTCAGTACTTC. Protein product: CATSGPGVLAKNIQYF.

This clonotype has more than one count but fewer than ten. The chain recombines TRBV5-4 with TRBJ1-4; D ambiguous. V dropped 0 bases and J dropped 8 bases, with 11 bases sitting between them. From germline, CDR1 is SGHNT and CDR2 YYREEE (reference sequence). This CDR3 is 14 amino acids long. The CDR3 spells CASSLAWVGEKLFF. CDR3 sequence (DNA): TGTGCCAGCAGCTTGGCCTGGGTCGGAGAAAAACTGTTTTTT.

This clonotype was detected a few times. The rearrangement joins TRBV7-2 to TRBJ1-4; TRBD1 aligns across 8 bases. The CDR3 is made up of 15 amino acids. V was pared by 5 bases and J by 8 bases, with 10 bases of the junction left unmatched. The V gene's germline CDR1 is SGHTA and CDR2 FQGNSA. In DNA, the CDR3 is TGTGCCAGCAGCGTAAATCAGGGGGCGCGGGAAAAACTGTTTTTT. This encodes CASSVNQGAREKLFF.

This clonotype has ten or more counts. The chain combines TRBV6-2 or TRBV6-3 with TRBJ1-5; D remains ambiguous. There are 14 residues in the CDR3. Between the trimmed V and J ends, which lost 6 bases and 5 bases, there was a span of 14 bases. In germline, CDR1 is MNHEY, CDR2 SVGEGT. DNA for the CDR3: TGTGCCAGCAGAAGCCAACAAGTGGATCAGCCCCAGCATTTT. Translating gives CASRSQQVDQPQHF.

At least ten counts were recorded for this clonotype. The chain uses TRBV5-5 and TRBJ1-2; 8 nucleotides agree with TRBD1. This CDR3 contains 14 residues. CDR1 SGHKS and CDR2 YYEKEE come from the germline V gene (reference sequence). V was pared by 4 bases and J by 10 bases, with 12 bases of the junction left unmatched. CDR3 sequence reads: CASSPTGAVFNYTF. DNA of the CDR3: TGTGCCAGCAGCCCGACAGGGGCCGTTTTTAACTACACCTTC.

This clonotype came up many times. The J gene is TRBJ2-1, the V gene TRBV4-3, with TRBD2 matching over 8 bases. V shed 1 base and J 4 bases; nucleotides not matched to a gene: 3. The V gene's germline CDR1 is LGHNA and CDR2 YSLEER. The CDR3 has 15 amino acids. In nucleotides, the CDR3 is TGCGCCAGCAGCCAAGGCCTAGCGGGTTACAATGAGCAGTTCTTC. It codes for CASSQGLAGYNEQFF.

This clonotype showed up many times. CDR3 amino acids: CASSREGAYNEQFF. The CDR3 nucleotides read TGTGCCAGCAGTAGAGAGGGGGCCTACAATGAGCAGTTCTTC. The V gene is TRBV6-4, the J gene TRBJ2-1; D possibly corresponds to TRBD1 (6 bases). The V end was cut by 5 bases, the J end by 2 bases, with 10 bases between. Germline loops: CDR1 MRHNA, CDR2 SNTAGT. This CDR3 has 14 residues.

Points on this clonotype: A much larger clone differs from this one at a single base, so this may be a read error. This chain links TRBV5-4 with TRBJ2-3; D might be TRBD1 or TRBD2, each matching 5 bases. The CDR3 is 15 residues long. The V gene's germline CDR1 is SGHNT and CDR2 YYREEE (reference sequence). DNA of the CDR3: TGTGCCGGCAGCCGATCTGGGACGAGCACAGATACGCAGTATTTT. Amino acids: CAGSRSGTSTDTQYF.

This clonotype was seen ten or more times. The J gene is TRBJ1-1, the V gene TRBV7-2; a possible D gene is TRBD1 (6 bases). The CDR3 sequence is 13 residues long. The germline V gene has CDR1 SGHTA and CDR2 FQGNSA. V lost 2 bases and J lost 10, with 14 bases in between. CDR3 in DNA: TGTGCCAGCAGCTTACCCATGGGGGGGGCAGCTTTCTTT. It encodes CASSLPMGGAAFF. Using reference TRBV7-2 and TRBJ1-1 for the parts outside the CDR3, the full variable domain is GAGVSQSPSNKVTEKGKDVELRCDPISGHTALYWYRQSLGQGLEFLIYFQGNSAPDKSGLPSDRFSAERTGGSVSTLTIQRTQQEDSAVYLCASSLPMGGAAFFGQGTRLTVV.

Points on this clonotype: This may be a read error, as it is one base from a much larger clone. This rearrangement joins TRBV6-5 to TRBJ2-2, with D tentatively TRBD1 or TRBD2 (5 bases each). The CDR3 consists of 15 residues. Trimming stripped 4 bases from V and 1 base from J, with 10 bases between. CDR1 is MNHEY and CDR2 is SVGAGI in the germline V gene. CDR3 in amino acids: CASSSWDGNTGELFF. CDR3 nucleotide sequence: TGTGCCAGCAGTTCGTGGGACGGGAACACCGGGGAGCTGTTTTTT.

The chain has TRBV7-2 and TRBJ2-7; 10 bases map to TRBD2. The CDR3 has 16 residues. Trimming cost V 2 bases and J 7 bases; bases outside gene matches: 11. The germline CDR1 and CDR2 sequences are SGHTA and FQGNSA. The CDR3 here is CASSLFPSGRPLEQYF. The CDR3 DNA is TGTGCCAGCAGCTTATTCCCTAGCGGGAGACCTCTAGAGCAGTACTTC.

This clonotype was detected many times. This chain connects TRBV29-1 to TRBJ2-1; perhaps TRBD2 as D (6 bases). This CDR3 is built from 14 residues. Germline V CDR1 and CDR2: SQVTM, ANQGSEA. The CDR3 nucleotides are TGCGGTTCGAAAGTAGCGGCGAGGCTCAATGAGCAGTTCTTC. Protein: CGSKVAARLNEQFF.